The 20 T cell receptor beta chains in this list originate from one sample, sequenced in a study of identifying expanded T cells in peripheral blood. Method: immunoSEQ multiplex PCR; TCRdb's copy keeps in-frame clones and lacks some. The profile covers about 110,000 clones, with 88% appearing a single time and more than 6.5% taken by the ten largest. The sequenced sample was blood. These receptors all come from a person aged 18 to 75 in good health.

This clone was counted a few times. The same CDR3 can be traced to other DNA sequences in this sample. The rearrangement links TRBV6-1 to TRBJ1-2; 9 bases map to TRBD1. The V segment lost 9 bases and the J segment 4 bases; nucleotides outside the gene matches: 3. This CDR3 has 12 amino acids. The germline CDR1 and CDR2 sequences are MNHNS and SASEGT. DNA of the CDR3: TGTGCCAGTTCGGGACAGGGCTATGGCTACACCTTC. Translation gives CASSGQGYGYTF.

The chain recombines TRBV7-3 with TRBJ2-2; D gene uncertain. This CDR3 has 15 amino acids. Trimming removed 2 bases at V and 0 bases at J, with 7 bases between. CDR1 and CDR2 from the germline V gene are SGHTA and FQGTGA. DNA for the CDR3: TGTGCCAGCAGCTTACGAACAGCGAACACCGGGGAGCTGTTTTTT. Translated: CASSLRTANTGELFF.

This chain uses TRBV5-1 with TRBJ2-1; 7 nucleotides align to TRBD1. Per the germline V gene, CDR1 is SGHRS and CDR2 is YFSETQ. There are 14 residues in the CDR3. Unmatched junction bases numbered 4, after V lost 2 bases and J lost 5 bases. This CDR3 is CASSLTGANNEQFF. CDR3 sequence (DNA): TGCGCCAGCAGCTTAACAGGGGCCAACAATGAGCAGTTCTTC.

The chain combines TRBV2 with TRBJ2-5; no definite D call. The CDR3 consists of 13 residues. Trimming took off 9 bases at V and 1 base at J, with 12 bases between the two ends. CDR1 and CDR2 (germline): SNHLY, FYNNEI. The CDR3: CASALALQETQYF. The CDR3 nucleotides read TGTGCCAGTGCCCTTGCTCTCCAAGAGACCCAGTACTTC.

This chain links TRBV16 with TRBJ1-5; possible D gene TRBD1, 5 bases. V was shortened by 0 bases and J by 5 bases, with 14 bases between the two germline ends. Germline V gene sequence: CDR1 KGHSY, CDR2 FQNENV. The CDR3 is made up of 16 amino acids. The CDR3 reads CASSQSENMGHQPQHF. The CDR3 DNA reads as TGTGCCAGCAGCCAATCGGAGAACATGGGGCATCAGCCCCAGCATTTT.

The CDR3 spells CASTIGGEAGGTIYF. The CDR3 DNA is TGTGCCAGCACCATCGGGGGCGAGGCGGGGGGCACCATATATTTT. This sequence joins TRBV6-5 and TRBJ1-3, with D perhaps TRBD1 (6 bases). V gave up 7 bases and J gave up 9 bases, with 22 bases separating them. Germline V gene lookup returns CDR1 MNHEY and CDR2 SVGAGI. There are 15 residues in the CDR3.

The chain carries TRBV7-9 and TRBJ1-6; 7 bases are a match to TRBD1. There are 15 residues in the CDR3. V lost 3 bases, J lost 7 bases, and 6 bases stayed unmatched. CDR1 and CDR2 from the germline V gene are SEHNR and FQNEAQ (reference sequence). The CDR3 DNA reads as TGTGCCAGCAGCTTGTTTGGGACAGAGAATTCACCCCTCCACTTT. Encoded protein: CASSLFGTENSPLHF.

The V and J genes are TRBV7-9 and TRBJ1-4; D call uncertain. The V gene lost 5 bases and the J gene lost 3 bases, with 10 bases spanning the gap. Germline assignment: CDR1 SEHNR and CDR2 FQNEAQ (reference sequence). The CDR3 has 14 amino acids. The DNA of the CDR3 is TGTGCCAGCAGCGCAAGGGCAGCTAATGAAAAACTGTTTTTT. This translates into CASSARAANEKLFF.

Worth noting for this clone: This may be a read error, as it is one base from a much larger clone. The V and J genes are TRBV7-3 and TRBJ1-5; 7 bases map to TRBD1. J was trimmed by 3 bases and V by 4 bases; bases with no gene match: 3. This CDR3 is 14 amino acids long. The germline CDR1 and CDR2 sequences are SGHTA and FQGTGA. As DNA, the CDR3 is TGTGCCAGCAGCTCGACAGGGACCAATCAGCCCCAGCATTTT. This codes for CASSSTGTNQPQHF.

This clone was seen once. This chain uses TRBV15 with TRBJ1-5, with 9 bases identical to TRBD1. The CDR3 is 21 residues long. With 2 bases clipped from V and 0 bases from J, the junction kept 17 bases outside the gene matches. Germline lookup yields CDR1 LNHNV and CDR2 YYDKDF (reference sequence). Here the CDR3 DNA reads TGTGCCACCAGCAGACGGACGGGCTCGGGACAGGGCTACTATAGCAATCAGCCCCAGCATTTT. It encodes CATSRRTGSGQGYYSNQPQHF.

The chain is built from TRBV6-1 and TRBJ1-1; D remains ambiguous. The V gene lost 3 bases and the J gene lost 6 bases, with 14 bases spanning the gap. The CDR3 is 14 amino acids. Germline CDR1 MNHNS, CDR2 SASEGT. The CDR3 sequence is CASSEKPRGSEAFF. CDR3 nucleotides: TGTGCCAGCAGTGAGAAACCGAGAGGGTCTGAAGCTTTCTTT.

The V and J genes are TRBV14 and TRBJ2-3; D uncertain. The germline V gene encodes CDR1 SGHDN and CDR2 FVKESK. The CDR3 runs to 14 residues. V gave up 1 base and J gave up 0 bases, with 5 bases separating them. The CDR3 loop is CASSQVRSTDTQYF. The CDR3 DNA follows: TGTGCCAGCAGCCAAGTCCGGAGCACAGATACGCAGTATTTT.

The chain combines TRBV21-1 with TRBJ2-2; TRBD2, the table's D call, lacks a check against the DNA. TRBV21-1 is a listed pseudogene. The CDR3 is made up of 16 amino acids. The CDR3 protein is CASSRGSTSGTGELFF. The CDR3 nucleotides read TGTGCCAGCAGCAGAGGGTCCACCTCGGGCACCGGGGAGCTGTTTTTT.

The V call is TRBV28, the J call TRBJ2-7, with no clear D. The CDR3 totals 14 residues. Germline V gene lookup returns CDR1 MDHEN and CDR2 SYDVKM. The germline V and J ends were trimmed by 4 bases and 6 bases, with 16 bases remaining between them. The CDR3 reads CASSSQSQRREQYF. CDR3 DNA: TGTGCCAGCAGTTCCCAATCCCAGCGCCGCGAGCAGTACTTC.

The gene calls are TRBV18 and TRBJ1-5; a possible D gene is TRBD1 (5 bases). The CDR3 runs to 13 residues. Trimming removed 6 bases at V and 7 bases at J, with 13 bases between. Germline loops: CDR1 KGHSH, CDR2 LQKENI. This CDR3 is CASSREGMQPQHF. Written as DNA, the CDR3 is TGTGCCAGCTCCAGGGAGGGGATGCAGCCCCAGCATTTT.

This chain uses TRBV28 with TRBJ2-4; D perhaps matches TRBD2 (5 bases). V was shortened by 7 bases and J by 1 base, with 14 bases between the two germline ends. CDR1 and CDR2 (germline): MDHEN, SYDVKM. This CDR3 has 15 amino acids. CDR3 sequence: CASTESGPAKNIQYF. As DNA, the CDR3 is TGTGCCAGCACGGAAAGCGGCCCGGCCAAAAACATTCAGTACTTC.

The chain carries TRBV18 and TRBJ1-2; a weak D match, TRBD1 (5 bases). The CDR3 runs 13 residues. The germline V gene has CDR1 KGHSH and CDR2 LQKENI. With 3 bases removed from V and 6 bases from J, the gap between germline ends came to 11 bases. CDR3 amino acids: CASSPPGQDGYTF. The CDR3 nucleotides are TGTGCCAGCTCACCTCCAGGGCAGGATGGCTACACCTTC.

This clone was seen only once. The CDR3 region is CASSGQDTEAFF. DNA for the CDR3: TGTGCCAGCAGCGGTCAGGACACTGAAGCTTTCTTT. The chain couples TRBV5-4 to TRBJ1-1; D not certain. The CDR3 sequence is 12 residues long. CDR1 SGHNT and CDR2 YYREEE come from the germline V gene (reference sequence). The V end lost 4 bases, the J end lost 3 bases, and 7 bases lay between the germline ends.

The chain carries TRBV15 and TRBJ2-1; weak D call: TRBD1 (5 bases). The CDR3 is 15 amino acids. The V gene lost 0 bases and the J gene lost 4 bases, with 10 bases spanning the gap. Germline V gene lookup returns CDR1 LNHNV and CDR2 YYDKDF (reference sequence). The CDR3 spells CATSREPTAYNEQFF. The CDR3 coding sequence is TGTGCCACCAGCAGAGAGCCGACAGCATACAATGAGCAGTTCTTC.

This clone appeared once. The chain combines TRBV7-8 with TRBJ2-7; D may be TRBD2 (6 bases). V shed 0 bases and J shed 1 base, with 13 bases lying between them. CDR1 and CDR2 from the germline V gene are SGHVS and FQNEAQ. This CDR3 contains 16 residues. The CDR3, as DNA: TGTGCCAGCAGCTTAGCAACTAGGGGAGGATCCTACGAGCAGTACTTC. Protein product: CASSLATRGGSYEQYF.